Listed below are T cell receptor beta chains from one sample, sequenced in a study of blood T cell repertoires in COVID-19. TCRdb keeps only in-frame clones here, not all; method: immunoSEQ multiplex PCR. The table lists about 200,000 clones, around 86% of them singletons, with roughly 3.8% in the top ten. The source material was PBMCs or T cells enriched from blood (not recorded which). The receptors originated from a woman aged 40 to 50 with acute COVID-19. Each CDR3 is given with its conserved first and last residue. A D gene is named only where the DNA matches it firmly. Not all rows give a size; the values are once, few, many and, for expanded clones, a class.

j_gene,len,d_gene,abundance,v_gene,CDR3aa,CDR3nt
TRBJ1-5,14,TRBD1,NA,TRBV19,CASSSGQGYQPQHF,TGTGCCAGTAGTTCCGGACAGGGCTATCAGCCCCAGCATTTT
TRBJ1-4,16,TRBD1,NA,TRBV28,CAAAQGATATNEKLFF,TGTGCCGCTGCGCAGGGGGCAACTGCAACTAATGAAAAACTGTTTTTT
TRBJ1-2,15,TRBD1,NA,TRBV7-2,CASRPGTGGFYGYTF,TGTGCCAGCAGGCCCGGGACAGGGGGCTTCTATGGCTACACCTTC
TRBJ2-1,18,NA,NA,TRBV3-1/TRBV3-2,CASSQDYPTLHQHNEQFF,TGTGCCAGCAGCCAAGATTATCCCACATTACACCAACACAATGAGCAGTTCTTC
TRBJ1-5,14,NA,once,TRBV21-1,CASRRGQGNQPQHF,TGTGCCAGCCGGAGGGGGCAGGGCAATCAGCCCCAGCATTTT
TRBJ2-5,14,NA,NA,TRBV11-1,CASRPGAKGATQYF,TGTGCCAGCAGGCCGGGAGCGAAGGGGGCGACCCAGTACTTC
TRBJ2-2,18,TRBD2,NA,TRBV18,CASSPMAPGLANTGELFF,TGTGCCAGCTCCCCCATGGCCCCGGGACTAGCGAACACCGGGGAGCTGTTTTTT
TRBJ1-1,13,NA,NA,TRBV11-3,CASSLVQGTEAFF,TGTGCCAGCAGCTTAGTACAGGGCACTGAAGCTTTCTTT
TRBJ2-2,18,TRBD2,NA,TRBV28,CASSQTSFSGSAAGELFF,TGTGCCAGCAGTCAAACTTCCTTTAGCGGGAGTGCTGCCGGGGAGCTGTTTTTT
TRBJ1-2,14,TRBD1,few,TRBV7-9,CASSSPGTGLGYTF,TGTGCCAGCAGCTCCCCCGGGACAGGGCTCGGCTACACCTTC
TRBJ2-7,12,NA,NA,TRBV5-5,CASSSTDYEQYF,TGTGCCAGCAGCTCGACAGACTACGAGCAGTACTTC
TRBJ2-5,16,NA,once,TRBV13,CASSPGAGGYQETQYF,TGTGCCAGCAGCCCGGGGGCAGGGGGGTACCAAGAGACCCAGTACTTC
TRBJ2-1,17,TRBD2,once,TRBV5-1,CASSFGSGKSGANEQFF,TGCGCCAGCAGCTTTGGTAGCGGGAAATCCGGGGCCAATGAGCAGTTCTTC
TRBJ1-2,13,NA,few,TRBV18,CASSPDQAGAYTF,TGTGCCAGCTCACCGGACCAGGCGGGAGCCTACACCTTC
TRBJ1-1,14,NA,NA,TRBV18,CASSPRGGNTEAFF,TGTGCCAGCTCACCACGGGGGGGGAACACTGAAGCTTTCTTT
TRBJ2-3,16,NA,once,TRBV11-3,CASSLGTVKMADTQYF,TGTGCCAGCAGCTTAGGAACAGTCAAGATGGCAGATACGCAGTATTTT
TRBJ1-1,13,TRBD1,NA,TRBV24-1,CATSGTVNTEAFF,TGTGCCACCTCCGGGACAGTGAACACTGAAGCTTTCTTT
TRBJ2-3,16,NA,NA,TRBV7-8,CADPEGTPINSDTQYF,TGTGCCGACCCAGAGGGGACACCGATTAATTCAGATACGCAGTATTTT
TRBJ2-7,11,TRBD1,NA,TRBV30,CAWKQGYEQYF,TGTGCCTGGAAACAGGGGTACGAGCAGTACTTC
TRBJ1-1,12,TRBD1,once,TRBV12-3/TRBV12-4,CASSQGATEAFF,TGTGCCAGCAGTCAGGGGGCCACTGAAGCTTTCTTT
TRBJ2-5,16,NA,NA,TRBV18,CASGPLGADVKETQYF,TGTGCCAGCGGCCCGCTGGGAGCGGACGTGAAAGAGACCCAGTACTTC
TRBJ2-3,16,TRBD2,NA,TRBV4-2,CASRPSGRAETDTQYF,TGTGCCAGCAGGCCTAGCGGGAGGGCCGAGACAGATACGCAGTATTTT
TRBJ2-2,15,NA,NA,TRBV7-9,CASSLGQWNTGELFF,TGTGCCAGCAGCTTGGGCCAATGGAACACCGGGGAGCTGTTTTTT
TRBJ2-1,13,NA,NA,TRBV7-3,CASSLILSNEQFF,TGTGCCAGCAGCTTAATACTTTCTAATGAGCAGTTCTTC
TRBJ2-3,14,NA,NA,TRBV28,CASSRKRDTDTQYF,TGTGCCAGCAGTCGTAAGCGCGACACAGATACGCAGTATTTT
TRBJ2-2,15,TRBD1,NA,TRBV29-1,CSVLQTGTNTGELFF,TGCAGCGTGCTCCAGACAGGGACGAACACCGGGGAGCTGTTTTTT
TRBJ2-1,16,TRBD2,NA,TRBV15,CATSSGRTSGIDEQFF,TGTGCCACCAGCAGCGGTCGGACTAGCGGGATTGATGAGCAGTTCTTC
TRBJ1-1,13,NA,few,TRBV12-3/TRBV12-4,CASSLREGTEAFF,TGTGCCAGCAGTTTAAGGGAGGGCACTGAAGCTTTCTTT
TRBJ2-1,14,NA,once,TRBV28,CASSLQGGYNEQFF,TGTGCCAGCAGTTTACAGGGGGGCTACAATGAGCAGTTCTTC
TRBJ1-1,15,NA,NA,TRBV28,CASSKSPSPNTEAFF,TGTGCCAGCAGCAAAAGCCCGTCTCCGAACACTGAAGCTTTCTTT
TRBJ2-5,13,TRBD1,NA,TRBV9,CASSSRGRETQYF,TGTGCCAGCAGTTCCAGGGGGCGAGAGACCCAGTACTTC
TRBJ1-2,12,NA,NA,TRBV21-1,CASSKIPRRNTF,TGTGCCAGCAGCAAAATACCAAGGAGGAACACCTTC
TRBJ2-3,18,TRBD2,NA,TRBV9,CASSSGTSGSIGTDTQYF,TGTGCCAGCAGCTCCGGGACTAGCGGGAGTATCGGCACAGATACGCAGTATTTT
TRBJ1-3,15,NA,NA,TRBV9,CASSVASGLGNTIYF,TGTGCCAGCAGCGTCGCCTCAGGGTTAGGAAACACCATATATTTT
TRBJ2-7,12,NA,once,TRBV28,CASSLFPYEQYF,TGTGCCAGCAGCCTATTCCCCTACGAGCAGTACTTC
TRBJ2-7,16,TRBD2,NA,TRBV11-3,CASRRLAGDLSYEQYF,TGTGCCAGCAGACGACTAGCGGGAGACCTCTCCTACGAGCAGTACTTC
TRBJ1-1,15,TRBD1,NA,TRBV7-2,CASSLGGTVRAEAFF,TGTGCCAGCAGCTTAGGGGGGACAGTCAGGGCTGAAGCTTTCTTT
TRBJ1-1,16,TRBD1,NA,TRBV5-6,CASSAVSRDRATEAFF,TGTGCCAGCAGCGCTGTCTCCCGGGACAGGGCCACTGAAGCTTTCTTT